Following are 14 T cell receptor beta chains from one sample sequenced in a study of T cell therapy after organ transplantation. No antigen has been assigned to these receptors. Measured with immunoSEQ multiplex PCR; TCRdb has only the in-frame clones, and not every one. Counted here are over a thousand clones, roughly 37% occurring once; the ten biggest clones make up 20% to 25%. IFN-gamma-secreting cells were captured from therapy product cells restimulated roughly 4 hours with a CMV peptide pool. Source material: cultured CD8+ T cells. The receptors stem from a human patient who had received a solid organ transplant and had CMV disease. Certain T cells may be donor cells from the graft.

This clone was counted between two and nine times. V usage is TRBV4-3 and J usage is TRBJ1-2; 7 nucleotides line up with TRBD1. Trimming cost V 4 bases and J 5 bases; bases outside gene matches: 10. This CDR3 region has 15 residues. The germline V gene has CDR1 LGHNA and CDR2 YSLEER. CDR3 coding DNA: TGCGCCAGCAGCCCGAACGCAGGGGGTGGTTATGGCTACACCTTC. Its protein is CASSPNAGGGYGYTF.

This clone is classed as large. The chain is built from TRBV20-1 and TRBJ2-7, with a tentative D call TRBD2 (5 bases). The germline CDR1 and CDR2 sequences are DFQATT and SNEGSKA (reference sequence). V lost 6 bases and J 13 bases, leaving 13 bases between the germline ends. This CDR3 is built from 9 residues. This CDR3 reads CSAPRREYF. The DNA for the CDR3 is TGCAGTGCACCCCGACGGGAATACTTC.

Of note for this clone: Other DNA sequences within the sample encode an identical CDR3. This chain links TRBV4-3 with TRBJ2-2; D not certain. Germline V gene data show CDR1 as LGHNA and CDR2 as YSLEER. The V end was cut by 0 bases, the J end by 1 base, with 6 bases between. This CDR3 spans 15 amino acids. The DNA of the CDR3 is TGCGCCAGCAGCCAAGATCCGGGGAACACCGGGGAGCTGTTTTTT. Its translation is CASSQDPGNTGELFF.

The genes are TRBV4-3 and TRBJ2-1; 7 positions agree with TRBD1. V was pared by 5 bases and J by 6 bases, with 7 bases of the junction left unmatched. The length of the CDR3 is 14 residues. In germline, CDR1 is LGHNA, CDR2 YSLEER. The CDR3 reads CASSETGLGNEQFF. CDR3 bases: TGCGCCAGCAGCGAGACAGGGTTGGGCAATGAGCAGTTCTTC.

The chain couples TRBV28 to TRBJ2-5; either TRBD1 or TRBD2 may fit D (6 bases each). Germline CDR1 and CDR2: MDHEN and SYDVKM. Trimming took off 3 bases at V and 3 bases at J, with 14 bases between the two ends. The CDR3 is made up of 15 amino acids. The CDR3 sequence: CASSLMRDMKETQYF. In DNA, the CDR3 is TGTGCCAGCAGTTTGATGCGGGACATGAAAGAGACCCAGTACTTC.

This chain uses TRBV4-3 with TRBJ2-2; 10 bases line up with TRBD2. The CDR3 extends over 16 amino acids. The J segment lost 8 bases and the V segment lost 0 bases, leaving 6 bases of the junction unmatched. Germline-derived CDR1 and CDR2 are LGHNA and YSLEER. The CDR3 reads CASSQEAGGFWGELFF. DNA of the CDR3: TGCGCCAGCAGCCAAGAAGCGGGAGGGTTCTGGGGGGAGCTGTTTTTT.

This clone is large in the sample. The chain uses TRBV4-3 and TRBJ1-1; D is possibly TRBD1 (5 bases). CDR3 size: 15 residues. CDR1 is LGHNA, CDR2 YSLEER, per germline. The V gene lost 0 bases and the J gene lost 0 bases, with 8 bases spanning the gap. In DNA, the CDR3 is TGCGCCAGCAGCCAAGAAGGGGATATGAACACTGAAGCTTTCTTT. Its protein product is CASSQEGDMNTEAFF.

This clone was picked up a small number of times. The chain has TRBV6-5 and TRBJ2-7; D uncertain. Germline values: CDR1 MNHEY, CDR2 SVGAGI. This CDR3 has 13 residues. Trimming shortened V by 2 bases and J by 6 bases, and 11 bases separated the two germline ends. The DNA of the CDR3 is TGTGCCAGCAGTTACGATACACGTCCCGAGCAGTACTTC. Translating it yields CASSYDTRPEQYF.

The chain joins TRBV28 to TRBJ2-5, with TRBD2 matching over 8 bases. The V gene's germline CDR1 is MDHEN and CDR2 SYDVKM. The length of the CDR3 is 14 residues. V lost 4 bases, J lost 3 bases, and 4 bases stayed unmatched. CDR3 DNA sequence: TGTGCCAGCAGTTCCATGGGACTAGAAGAGACCCAGTACTTC. Its protein product is CASSSMGLEETQYF.

J is TRBJ2-3 and V is TRBV4-3, with TRBD2 identical over 7 bases. Germline V gene lookup returns CDR1 LGHNA and CDR2 YSLEER. Trimming removed 0 bases from V and 5 bases from J; junction bases left unmatched: 5. This CDR3 comprises 15 residues. CDR3: CASSQERESRDTQYF. The CDR3 DNA follows: TGCGCCAGCAGCCAAGAGCGGGAGAGTAGAGATACGCAGTATTTT.

V and J are TRBV28 and TRBJ2-7, with a weak D call TRBD1 (6 bases). The V end lost 6 bases, the J end lost 0 bases, and 9 bases lay between the germline ends. The germline V gene has CDR1 MDHEN and CDR2 SYDVKM. This CDR3 is built from 13 residues. The CDR3 sequence: CASSRTASYEQYF. The CDR3 DNA reads as TGTGCCAGCAGCAGGACAGCCTCCTACGAGCAGTACTTC.

In its sample, this clone ranks as large. CDR3 residues: CASSQDVLSIYEQYF. In DNA, the CDR3 is TGCGCCAGCAGCCAAGATGTACTTTCGATCTACGAGCAGTACTTC. The chain combines TRBV4-3 with TRBJ2-7; D unresolved. The CDR3 is made up of 15 amino acids. V was pared by 0 bases and J by 3 bases, with 12 bases between. CDR1 and CDR2 from the germline V gene are LGHNA and YSLEER.

The chain has TRBV4-3 and TRBJ2-1; tentative D call: TRBD2 (6 bases). The CDR3 extends over 15 amino acids. Trimming stripped 3 bases from V and 9 bases from J, with 18 bases between. Germline assignment: CDR1 LGHNA and CDR2 YSLEER. The CDR3 here is CASSHLPGEGREQFF. In DNA, the CDR3 is TGCGCCAGCAGCCACCTTCCGGGAGAAGGTCGTGAGCAGTTCTTC.

This clone is judged large (0.1 to 1%). J is TRBJ2-1 and V is TRBV4-3; 8 bases are shared with TRBD1. Per germline, CDR1 LGHNA and CDR2 YSLEER. Trimming at V came to 0 bases and at J to 4 bases, leaving 17 bases not matched to a gene. The CDR3 is 20 residues long. CDR3 sequence (DNA): TGCGCCAGCAGCCAAGATGCGGGTCCCCCGGACAGGGAATTTTACAATGAGCAGTTCTTC. Translated: CASSQDAGPPDREFYNEQFF.